Listed below are T cell receptor beta chains from one sample, sequenced in a study of T cells in Graves' hyperthyroidism and ophthalmopathy. TCRdb recomputed calls from the multiplex PCR reads with MiXCR, one row per CDR3 protein. This sample has 700,000 or so distinct CDR3 sequences, with about 17% found just once. Sequencing was carried out using blood. Receptors were obtained from a man aged 18 to 30 with Graves' hyperthyroidism. Each CDR3 is given with its conserved first and last residue. D genes are given only for firm matches. The size field is filled for only some rows; it gives once, few, many or a size class.

TRBV20-1,NA,NA,TRBJ1-1,TGCAGTGCTAGACGAGGCCTTCAGATAAACACTGAAGCTTTCTTT,CSARRGLQINTEAFF
TRBV18,NA,many,TRBJ2-7,TGTGCCAGCTCACCTAATTACTACGAGCAGTACTTC,CASSPNYYEQYF
TRBV9,NA,NA,TRBJ2-7,TGTGCCAGCAGCGTAGGCCCCAGCAGGGGCTACGAGCAGTACTTC,CASSVGPSRGYEQYF
TRBV7-3,NA,NA,TRBJ2-1,TGTGCCAGCAGCTTGGGCTCGAACCTTTTCAATGAGCAGTTCTTC,CASSLGSNLFNEQFF
TRBV7-2,NA,NA,TRBJ1-1,TGTGCCAGCACCGCTTATGACGCCAGCGACAACACTGAAGCTTTCTTT,CASTAYDASDNTEAFF
TRBV28,TRBD1,many,TRBJ1-5,TGTGCCAGCAGTTTAGCAGGGGGCCGGCAGCCCCAGCATTTT,CASSLAGGRQPQHF
TRBV2,NA,many,TRBJ1-5,TGTGCCAGCAGCCAGACTTATAGCAATCAGCCCCAGCATTTT,CASSQTYSNQPQHF
TRBV28,TRBD1,NA,TRBJ1-6,TGTGCCAGCAGTTTCCGAGGGCAGGGGGTGTATTCACCCCTCCACTTT,CASSFRGQGVYSPLHF
TRBV5-1,NA,few,TRBJ2-4,TGCGCCAGCAGCCCCTGGGGGGCTAGTCGAGGCATTGACATTCAGTACTTC,CASSPWGASRGIDIQYF
TRBV28,TRBD1,few,TRBJ1-5,TGTGCCAGCAGGGTGGGACAGGGGTTCTATCAGCCCCAGCATTTT,CASRVGQGFYQPQHF
TRBV12-3/TRBV12-4,NA,many,TRBJ1-1,TGTGCCAGCAGTTTAACTCTTGACTGGCCTGGGGATTCCAACACTGAAGCTTTCTTT,CASSLTLDWPGDSNTEAFF
TRBV2,NA,many,TRBJ2-3,TGTGCCAGCAGGCAGTCCACAGATACGCAGTATTTT,CASRQSTDTQYF
TRBV20-1,TRBD1,many,TRBJ2-3,TGCAGTGCTAGAAAAGGACAGGGGGCGCAAGATACGCAGTATTTT,CSARKGQGAQDTQYF
TRBV10-3,NA,few,TRBJ1-5,TGTGCCATCAGTGAGTCGAGGGGTTCCAATCAGCCCCAGCATTTT,CAISESRGSNQPQHF
TRBV15,TRBD2,few,TRBJ2-1,TGTGCCACCACCCACGGGGGGATTGACAGCCCCTTCTTC,CATTHGGIDSPFF
TRBV6-1,NA,few,TRBJ2-3,TGTGCCAGCAGCCCCGCAGGGTACACAGATACGCAGTATTTT,CASSPAGYTDTQYF
TRBV12-3/TRBV12-4,TRBD1,many,TRBJ1-5,TGTGCCAGCACCACTCTCGCCGGACAGGGTACTCAGCCCCAGCATTTT,CASTTLAGQGTQPQHF
TRBV20-1,NA,NA,TRBJ1-2,TGCAGTGCTAGTACCGAGAGAGAGGGCGGAGGCTACACCTTC,CSASTEREGGGYTF
TRBV19,NA,many,TRBJ2-5,TGTGCCAGTAGTATAGGATGGGGCGGAGAGACCCAGTACTTC,CASSIGWGGETQYF
TRBV20-1,TRBD1,many,TRBJ2-3,TGCAGTCTCACAGGGGTCGCAGATACGCAGTATTTT,CSLTGVADTQYF
TRBV20-1,TRBD1,many,TRBJ2-7,TGCAGTGCTGTGAAACAGGGGAACTACGAGCAGTACTTC,CSAVKQGNYEQYF
TRBV10-3,TRBD2,NA,TRBJ2-7,TGTGCCATCAGTGAGAGAGCCCTGACTAGCGGCTACGAGCAGTACTTC,CAISERALTSGYEQYF
TRBV12-3/TRBV12-4,NA,NA,TRBJ1-5,TGTGCCAGCACCAAAAGCGACAGAAATCAGCCCCAGCATTTT,CASTKSDRNQPQHF
TRBV11-2,NA,NA,TRBJ2-1,TGTGCCAGCAGCTTACCACGGGAGCAGTTCTTC,CASSLPREQFF
TRBV5-1,TRBD1,many,TRBJ1-5,TGCGCCAGCAGCTTGGACGCAGGGGGTAATCAGCCCCAGCATTTT,CASSLDAGGNQPQHF
TRBV6-1,TRBD2,many,TRBJ2-1,TGTGCCAGCAGTGACAGCGGGACTTTGTACAATGAGCAGTTCTTC,CASSDSGTLYNEQFF
TRBV7-6,NA,NA,TRBJ1-3,TGTGCCAGCAGCCGCCTGGGCAGCTCTGGAAACACCATATATTTT,CASSRLGSSGNTIYF
TRBV4-3,NA,NA,TRBJ1-6,TGCGCCAGCAGCCAAAGATCGGGGGAGTGGCATAATTCACCCCTCCACTTT,CASSQRSGEWHNSPLHF
TRBV11-3,NA,NA,TRBJ1-6,TGTGCCAGCAGCTTAGAGGGCAGATTTTCACCCCTCCACTTT,CASSLEGRFSPLHF
TRBV20-1,NA,NA,TRBJ1-4,TGCAGTGCTAGGAACACGAACATTGGTGAAAAACTGTTTTTT,CSARNTNIGEKLFF
TRBV29-1,NA,few,TRBJ2-1,TGCAGCGTTGTCCAGGGTGCGTATTCCAATGAGCAGTTCTTC,CSVVQGAYSNEQFF
TRBV12-3/TRBV12-4,NA,once,TRBJ1-6,TGTGCCAGCAGTGCTACAGGGAATTCACCCCTCCACTTT,CASSATGNSPLHF
TRBV7-9,NA,few,TRBJ2-5,TGTGCCAGCAGCTTAAGGGTCTCGAAGACCCAGTACTTC,CASSLRVSKTQYF
TRBV19,NA,few,TRBJ2-1,TGTGCCAGTAGGGGCCTCGAGCAGTTCTTC,CASRGLEQFF
TRBV7-8,TRBD1,many,TRBJ1-1,TGTGCCAGCAGCTCTAACAGGGGTGGCACTGAAGCTTTCTTT,CASSSNRGGTEAFF
TRBV20-1,TRBD1,many,TRBJ1-1,TGCAGTGCTAGGACAGGGTCATCTGAAGCTTTCTTT,CSARTGSSEAFF
TRBV5-1,TRBD2,NA,TRBJ2-7,TGCGCCAGCAGCTTGGGACCCCGGGGGGACGAGCAGTACTTC,CASSLGPRGDEQYF
TRBV29-1,NA,few,TRBJ2-7,TGCAGCGTTGAGGAGGGCCGCTCCTACGAGCAGTACTTC,CSVEEGRSYEQYF
TRBV7-9,NA,many,TRBJ2-7,TGTGCCAGCAGCTTTCAATCCTACGAGCAGTACTTC,CASSFQSYEQYF
TRBV28,TRBD1,many,TRBJ2-5,TGTGCCAGCAGTTTTCGTCGGACAGGGGTTGAGACCCAGTACTTC,CASSFRRTGVETQYF
TRBV19,NA,NA,TRBJ1-4,TGTGCCAGTAGTAGGCGGACAGTTGCAACTAATGAAAAACTGCTTTTT,CASSRRTVATNEKLLF
TRBV3-1,TRBD1,many,TRBJ2-7,TGTGCCAGCAGCACAGGGGGCAGTTGGGAGCAGTACTTC,CASSTGGSWEQYF
TRBV19,NA,NA,TRBJ1-1,TGTGCCAGTAGTCCGACGGGGCGCCTGAACACTGAAGCTTTCTTT,CASSPTGRLNTEAFF
TRBV19,TRBD1,few,TRBJ1-5,TGTGCCAGTAACGGGCCCCCCCCGGGACAGGGCCTGAATCAGCCCCAGCATTTT,CASNGPPPGQGLNQPQHF
TRBV2,NA,many,TRBJ1-5,TGTGCCAGCAGTGAAAGGTGGCAGTATAGCAATCAGCCCCAGCATTTT,CASSERWQYSNQPQHF
TRBV7-2,NA,NA,TRBJ2-7,TGTGCCAGCAGCTTAGGGGTGGTCTACGAGCGGTACTTC,CASSLGVVYERYF
TRBV24-1,TRBD1,NA,TRBJ2-1,TGTGCCACCAGTGAGAACCGGGACAGGGGTCATCGGTTCTTC,CATSENRDRGHRFF
TRBV4-1,NA,many,TRBJ1-1,TGCGCCAGCAGCCAGGGACTCGGAGGGCTCGGGCACACTGAAGCTTTCTTT,CASSQGLGGLGHTEAFF
TRBV9,NA,few,TRBJ2-3,TGTGCCAGCAGCGGCACAGGGGAGGGGAAAGATACGCAGTATTTT,CASSGTGEGKDTQYF
TRBV9,TRBD1,NA,TRBJ1-5,TGTGCCAGCAGCCAGGGACAGTGGAATCAGCCCCAGCATTTT,CASSQGQWNQPQHF
TRBV20-1,TRBD1,many,TRBJ2-1,TGCAGTGCTGCCGACAGGGGGGCCGTCAATGAGCAGTTCTTC,CSAADRGAVNEQFF
TRBV11-2,NA,many,TRBJ2-1,TGTGCCAGCAGCCCTGCTAGCAATGAGCAGTTCTTC,CASSPASNEQFF
TRBV6-1,NA,NA,TRBJ1-5,TGTGCCAGCAACCCCGGACCGAGCAATCAGCCCCAGCATTTT,CASNPGPSNQPQHF
TRBV28,NA,many,TRBJ1-1,TGTGCCAGCTATGTGGGGGGGGCGATGAACACTGAAGCTTTCTTT,CASYVGGAMNTEAFF
TRBV4-1,NA,few,TRBJ1-4,TGCGCCAGCAGCCAAGATTCAGGGACCTCAGGTGAAAAACTGTTTTTT,CASSQDSGTSGEKLFF
TRBV7-3,NA,few,TRBJ2-3,TGTGCCAGCAGCCCATACCTGGAGGACGTAGATACGCAGTATTTT,CASSPYLEDVDTQYF
TRBV11-3,NA,many,TRBJ1-1,TGTGCCAGCAGCTTACACGTCGTAGGGGCCTTGAACACTGAAGCTTTCTTT,CASSLHVVGALNTEAFF
TRBV3-1,NA,many,TRBJ2-3,TGTGCCAGCAGCCCCCCCGGGTATACGCAGTATTTT,CASSPPGYTQYF
TRBV9,TRBD2,NA,TRBJ2-7,TGTGCCAGCAGCGTAGAGGCTAGCGGACCCTACGAGCAGTACTTC,CASSVEASGPYEQYF